The source of this T cell receptor (beta chain) is a study of vaccination effects on CD4 cells after COVID-19. Viral peptide pool expansion of antigen-specific CD4+ T cells preceded sequencing in the ViraFEST assay. The culture ran for about 11 days, and then CD4+ T cells were isolated. Two doses of BNT162b2 or mRNA-1273 vaccine were administered to participants. Produced via immunoSEQ multiplex PCR; TCRdb's table is partial and in-frame only. The sample holds over 50,000 clones, approximately 73% seen once. The germline V gene has CDR1 SNHLY and CDR2 FYNNEI. This CDR3 is built from 12 residues. V lost 2 bases and J lost 8, with 9 bases in between. Regarding this clone: The antigen is not known.

The chain carries TRBV2 and TRBJ1-1, with D unresolved. The sequenced sample was CD4+ T cells from PBMCs cultured with HCoV-229E spike peptides, obtained after COVID-19 vaccination. The clonotype was recovered from a human donor who received a COVID-19 vaccine. The CDR3 sequence is CASSEWAAEAFF. The CDR3 DNA sequence: TGTGCCAGCAGTGAATGGGCAGCCGAAGCTTTCTTT.